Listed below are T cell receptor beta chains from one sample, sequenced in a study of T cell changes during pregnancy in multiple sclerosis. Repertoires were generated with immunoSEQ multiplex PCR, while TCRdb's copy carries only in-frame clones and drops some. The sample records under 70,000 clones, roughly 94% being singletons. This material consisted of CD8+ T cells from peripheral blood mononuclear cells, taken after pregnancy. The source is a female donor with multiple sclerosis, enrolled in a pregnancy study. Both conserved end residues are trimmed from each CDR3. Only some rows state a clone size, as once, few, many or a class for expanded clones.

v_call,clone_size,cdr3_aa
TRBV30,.,AWSVGGAAGYT
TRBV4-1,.,ASSSSRWEQY
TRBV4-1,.,ASSQVVAGGRRTDTQY
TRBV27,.,ASSWSQFSNQPQH
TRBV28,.,ASSLLQGGDTQY
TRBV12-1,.,ASSPRGELSMNTEAF
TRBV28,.,ATISGSNYEQY
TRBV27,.,ASSFTLGYNEQF
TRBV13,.,ASSLGLEAGYT
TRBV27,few,ASSSQTRFYEQY
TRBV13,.,ASSPGDSPYEQY
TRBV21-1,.,ASSKGRPGQGGDTEAF
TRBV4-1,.,ASSLPLAHEQY
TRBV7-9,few,ASSWTGGSNEAF
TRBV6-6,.,ASSYSGTNYEQY
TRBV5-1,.,ASSFTGAYEQY
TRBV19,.,ASGGQGYNEQF
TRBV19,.,ASSTKEGGLSEQY
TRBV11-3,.,ASSSPFAGRSYNEQF
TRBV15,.,ATSRDRGGGRGNTEAF
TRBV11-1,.,ASSFRGLAAYNEQF
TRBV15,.,ATSRDRTGGEKLF
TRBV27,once,ASSPSSYEQY
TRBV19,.,ASSIGQGLSYEQY
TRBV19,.,ASSIGTGLDGYT
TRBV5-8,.,ASSLEGGINTGELF
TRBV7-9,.,ASSSPTSGTSRNEQF
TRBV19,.,ASSILAASYNEQF
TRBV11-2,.,ASRPVLGQGISRNTEAF
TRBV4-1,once,ASSQDYSSGSYEQY
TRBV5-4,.,ASPPVGQRENPDTQY
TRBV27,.,ASSLSPGQGQGYT
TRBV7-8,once,ASSRDRDRVRYGYT
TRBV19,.,ASSSQDRRTYEQY
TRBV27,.,ASSLGAGLDEQY
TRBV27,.,ASSSNHPGTGGIGGYT
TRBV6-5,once,ASSYFPTQRNEQF
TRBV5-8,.,ASRPTASSYNEQF
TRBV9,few,ASSGQGSRTEAF
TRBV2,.,ASSEALGSEANTGELF